Below are 5 T cell receptor beta chains sequenced from a single sample in a study of blood T cell repertoires in COVID-19. TCRdb's copy holds only in-frame clones and misses some; the assay was immunoSEQ multiplex PCR. The sample contains 90,000 to 140,000 clones, 80% to 85% of which appear only once. Sequenced sample: peripheral blood. The receptor source for this set is a woman older than 75 with acute or convalescent COVID-19.

This chain links TRBV5-4 with TRBJ2-1; 10 positions match TRBD2. Germline V gene sequence: CDR1 SGHNT, CDR2 YYREEE (reference sequence). This CDR3 is built from 16 residues. J lost 6 bases, V lost 0 bases, and 6 bases had no gene match. The CDR3 nucleotides are TGTGCCAGCAGCTTGGGAGCGGGAGGGCCTATCAATGAGCAGTTCTTC. This encodes CASSLGAGGPINEQFF. Based on the CDR3 plus reference TRBV5-4 and TRBJ2-1, the full variable domain is ETGVTQSPTHLIKTRGQQVTLRCSSQSGHNTVSWYQQALGQGPQFIFQYYREEENGRGNFPPRFSGLQFPNYSSELNVNALELDDSALYLCASSLGAGGPINEQFFGPGTRLTVL.

This clone was counted a few times. The chain couples TRBV12-3 or TRBV12-4 to TRBJ1-1; 7 bases fit TRBD1. Trimming removed 6 bases from V and 5 bases from J; junction bases left unmatched: 6. The CDR3 contains 13 residues. CDR3 nucleotides: TGTGCCAGCAGCCCAGGGGGAAGGACTGAAGCTTTCTTT. Encoded protein: CASSPGGRTEAFF.

The chain uses TRBV2 and TRBJ2-7; 8 nucleotides agree with TRBD1. The germline gives CDR1 SNHLY, CDR2 FYNNEI. V lost 7 bases, J lost 3 bases, and 11 bases stayed unmatched. The CDR3 has 15 residues. CDR3 sequence (DNA): TGTGCCAGCACGGGTGGACAGGGAATGGGCTACGAGCAGTACTTC. Translated: CASTGGQGMGYEQYF.

As to this clone: The CDR3 does not end in the conserved phenylalanine or tryptophan, so this is likely a read error. The DNA is omitted, as the CDR3 cannot be located on it reliably, and the CDR3 follows TCRdb's listing. The V call is TRBV3-1 (or the pseudogene TRBV3-2), the J call TRBJ2-3; whether TRBD2, the table's D call, matches the DNA was not checked. The CDR3 has 15 residues if both end residues are counted. CDR1 LGHDT and CDR2 YNNKEL come from the germline V gene (reference sequence). CDR3 amino acids: CASSPQGTSGPELDV.

This clone has only one observation. The V and J genes are TRBV6-5 and TRBJ1-2, with TRBD1 as a possible D gene (5 bases). This CDR3 spans 13 amino acids. The V end was cut by 0 bases, the J end by 7 bases, with 9 bases between. Per germline, CDR1 MNHEY and CDR2 SVGAGI. This chain's CDR3 is CASSYSTGGGYTF. The CDR3 DNA follows: TGTGCCAGCAGTTACTCGACGGGGGGTGGCTACACCTTC.